Presented here are 25 T cell receptor beta chains from one specimen sequenced in a study of regulatory T cells in long-lasting Graves disease. Time point here: persistent/refractory GD, antithyroid drugs over 5 years with positive TRAb. From RNA extracted from PBMCs, the TCR library was made. In building TCR beta libraries, iRepertoire HTBI primers were used together with Arm-PCR of CDR3 regions. One entry per CDR3 protein results from TCRdb running MiXCR on the multiplex PCR reads. The repertoire holds roughly 450,000 distinct CDR3 sequences, with roughly a quarter as singletons. The specimen comprised peripheral blood mononuclear cells (PBMCs), sampled when the disease was refractory, from a patient treated with antithyroid drugs. The origin of the receptors is a female donor with Graves disease.

This clonotype was seen repeatedly, ten times or more. This rearrangement joins TRBV20-1 to TRBJ2-4; D possibly uses TRBD1 or TRBD2 (7 bases each). This CDR3 is 14 amino acids long. Trimming removed 1 base from V and 6 bases from J, with 13 bases in between. Germline assignment: CDR1 DFQATT and CDR2 SNEGSKA (reference sequence). CDR3 sequence (DNA): TGCAGTGCTAGAGCGACAGGGAGGGTAAACATTCAGTACTTC. It encodes CSARATGRVNIQYF.

This clonotype was found many times. The rearrangement uses TRBV2 and TRBJ1-5; 9 bases align to TRBD1. The germline V gene has CDR1 SNHLY and CDR2 FYNNEI. Trimming removed 6 bases from V and 5 bases from J; junction bases left unmatched: 8. CDR3 length: 15 amino acids. CDR3 in DNA: TGTGCCAGCAGGACGGACAGGGGTTTCTATCAGCCCCAGCATTTT. It encodes CASRTDRGFYQPQHF.

This clonotype was picked up many times. V gene TRBV15 combines with J gene TRBJ1-1; 7 bases are shared with TRBD1. The CDR3 totals 13 residues. The germline V gene encodes CDR1 LNHNV and CDR2 YYDKDF (reference sequence). J lost 1 base, V lost 5 bases, and 1 base had no gene match. CDR3 sequence: CATSGTANTEAFF. CDR3 DNA: TGTGCCACCAGCGGGACAGCGAACACTGAAGCTTTCTTT.

This CDR3 is CASSLRQTITYEQYF. The CDR3, as DNA: TGTGCCAGCAGTTTGAGACAGACTATCACCTACGAGCAGTACTTC. This chain uses TRBV6-5 with TRBJ2-7; perhaps D is TRBD1 or TRBD2 (5 bases each). The CDR3 covers 15 residues. V was shortened by 4 bases and J by 2 bases, with 15 bases between the two germline ends. Germline loops: CDR1 MNHEY, CDR2 SVGAGI.

The sample holds a few counts of this clonotype. The chain has TRBV27 and TRBJ2-7; D tentatively fits TRBD1 or TRBD2 (5 bases each). In germline, CDR1 is MNHEY, CDR2 SMNVEV (reference sequence). V shed 6 bases and J shed 2 bases, with 11 bases lying between them. There are 13 residues in the CDR3. CDR3 nucleotides: TGTGCCAGCAGCCGGGACGTCACCTACGAGCAGTACTTC. Protein product: CASSRDVTYEQYF.

Many counts were recorded for this clonotype. The chain uses TRBV7-2 and TRBJ2-7; 8 bases are shared with TRBD2. The germline V gene encodes CDR1 SGHTA and CDR2 FQGNSA. CDR3 length: 13 amino acids. After removal of 2 bases from V and 5 bases from J, the junction contained 2 bases not matched to a gene. In nucleotides, the CDR3 is TGTGCCAGCAGCTTAACTAGCGGCCACGAGCAGTACTTC. This encodes CASSLTSGHEQYF.

This clonotype was found a few times. The V and J genes are TRBV30 and TRBJ1-2, with D possibly TRBD1 on 6 matching bases. The CDR3 loop spans 15 amino acids. The germline CDR1 and CDR2 sequences are GTSNPN and SVGIG (reference sequence). The V and J ends lost 5 bases and 4 bases respectively, with 20 bases between them. The CDR3 DNA is TGTGCCTGGGCGGGACACGGCCCAGGGAGCTATGGCTACACCTTC. Translated, it gives CAWAGHGPGSYGYTF.

V usage is TRBV5-1 and J usage is TRBJ1-1, with D possibly matching TRBD1 (6 bases). The CDR3 extends over 14 amino acids. Trimming removed 2 bases from V and 3 bases from J, with 11 bases in between. Germline V lookup: CDR1 SGHRS, CDR2 YFSETQ. CDR3 protein: CASSLTGTDTEAFF. Written as DNA, the CDR3 is TGCGCCAGCAGCTTAACAGGGACCGACACTGAAGCTTTCTTT.

This clonotype was seen a few times. It differs at one base from a far larger clone, so likely a read error. The conserved phenylalanine or tryptophan is not found at the CDR3 terminus, so this likely reflects a read error. The V call is TRBV2, the J call TRBJ2-5; D not resolved. The germline V gene encodes CDR1 SNHLY and CDR2 FYNNEI. This CDR3 comprises 11 residues. V lost 6 bases to trimming and J lost 5 bases, with 7 bases between them. CDR3 region: CASSSRETQYL. The DNA of the CDR3 is TGTGCCAGCAGCTCCCGTGAGACCCAGTACCTC.

The sample holds many counts of this clonotype. The chain couples TRBV11-2 to TRBJ2-7; 8 bases agree with TRBD2. CDR1 is SGHAT, CDR2 FQNNGV, per germline. After removal of 1 base from V and 6 bases from J, the junction contained 5 bases not matched to a gene. The CDR3 loop spans 14 amino acids. CDR3 amino acids: CASSLGGRFAEQYF. As DNA, the CDR3 is TGTGCCAGCAGCTTAGGCGGGAGGTTTGCCGAGCAGTACTTC.

This clonotype was seen ten or more times. The chain combines TRBV27 with TRBJ1-3, with TRBD1 matching 7 bases. V lost 0 bases, J lost 1 base, and 3 bases stayed unmatched. This CDR3 has 16 residues. The germline CDR1 and CDR2 sequences are MNHEY and SMNVEV (reference sequence). CDR3 amino acids: CASSLSGRGSGNTIYF. The CDR3, as DNA: TGTGCCAGCAGTTTATCGGGCAGGGGGTCTGGAAACACCATATATTTT.

This clonotype was observed at least ten times. V is TRBV20-1 and J is TRBJ2-7; 10 bases map to TRBD1. Trimming cost V 3 bases and J 4 bases; bases outside gene matches: 6. The CDR3 length is 14 residues. Per the germline V gene, CDR1 is DFQATT and CDR2 is SNEGSKA (reference sequence). The CDR3 nucleotides read TGCAGTGCTAGTGGGGACAGGGGATCATACGAGCAGTACTTC. Its protein is CSASGDRGSYEQYF.

Of note for this clonotype: A clone one base away is much larger, so this may be a read error. The chain has TRBV6-2 or TRBV6-3 and TRBJ2-2; 13 nucleotides line up with TRBD2. J gave up 6 bases and V 6 bases, and 13 bases lay outside the gene matches. CDR1 MNHEY and CDR2 SVGEGT come from the germline V gene. The CDR3 is 18 amino acids. The CDR3 loop is CASRPGLAGVRGAGELFF. Here the CDR3 DNA reads TGTGCCAGCAGGCCCGGACTAGCGGGAGTGCGTGGCGCCGGGGAGCTGTTTTTT.

This clonotype turned up a few times. This sequence joins TRBV19 and TRBJ1-2; D not resolved. Germline assignment: CDR1 LNHDA and CDR2 SQIVND (reference sequence). The CDR3 runs 15 residues. The ends were cut back, 6 bases at V and 2 bases at J, with 16 bases in the middle. In nucleotides, the CDR3 is TGTGCCAGTAGCCGATCGACACAGACAAACTATGGCTACACCTTC. This sequence encodes CASSRSTQTNYGYTF.

This clonotype was found many times. The V call is TRBV5-5, the J call TRBJ2-5; D unresolved. Trimming shortened V by 5 bases and J by 5 bases, and 13 bases separated the two germline ends. Germline CDR1 is SGHKS and CDR2 is YYEKEE (reference sequence). This CDR3 is built from 13 residues. The CDR3 DNA is TGTGCCAGCAGTTCACCAGTGGGTGAGACCCAGTACTTC. It encodes CASSSPVGETQYF.

This clonotype was seen repeatedly, ten times or more. The V gene is TRBV30, the J gene TRBJ1-1; the match to TRBD1 covers 8 bases. Germline CDR1 and CDR2: GTSNPN and SVGIG (reference sequence). The CDR3 extends over 13 amino acids. V was pared by 1 base and J by 4 bases, with 2 bases of the junction left unmatched. The CDR3 is CAWSGDRLTEAFF. The CDR3, as DNA: TGTGCCTGGAGTGGGGACAGGCTCACTGAAGCTTTCTTT.

The chain uses TRBV15 and TRBJ2-7, with 7 bases lining up with TRBD1. The CDR3 spans 14 residues. CDR1 and CDR2 (germline): LNHNV, YYDKDF (reference sequence). With V trimmed by 0 bases and J by 3 bases, 2 bases remained unmatched. As DNA, the CDR3 is TGTGCCACCAGCAGAGACGGGACAGACTACGAGCAGTACTTC. Protein sequence: CATSRDGTDYEQYF.

The chain employs TRBV5-1 and TRBJ1-1, with TRBD1 matching 7 bases. CDR1 SGHRS and CDR2 YFSETQ come from the germline V gene. After removal of 3 bases from V and 4 bases from J, the junction contained 9 bases not matched to a gene. The CDR3 is 15 amino acids. The CDR3 spells CASSSERGRGTEAFF. CDR3 sequence (DNA): TGCGCCAGCAGCTCGGAGAGGGGGCGCGGCACTGAAGCTTTCTTT.

This clonotype was counted only a few times. The V call is TRBV29-1, the J call TRBJ1-2; possible D gene TRBD1, 5 bases. This CDR3 is 11 amino acids long. The germline V gene encodes CDR1 SQVTM and CDR2 ANQGSEA. V dropped 7 bases and J dropped 4 bases, with 10 bases sitting between them. CDR3 amino acids: CSDRDPYGYTF. The DNA for the CDR3 is TGCAGCGACCGGGACCCCTATGGCTACACCTTC.

There are many counts of this clonotype. The chain recombines TRBV6-1 with TRBJ1-6; TRBD1 agrees at 9 bases. V shed 8 bases and J 9 bases; nucleotides not matched to a gene: 5. Germline values: CDR1 MNHNS, CDR2 SASEGT. The CDR3 length is 13 residues. The CDR3 spells CASVQGAVSPLHF. DNA of the CDR3: TGTGCCAGCGTACAGGGGGCAGTTTCACCCCTCCACTTT.

The sample holds many counts of this clonotype. The rearrangement joins TRBV12-3 or TRBV12-4 to TRBJ1-4; 7 nucleotides line up with TRBD1. Trimming took 6 bases from V and 0 from J; bases not matched to a gene: 13. The CDR3 consists of 18 residues. This CDR3 is CASSPRDSGVATNEKLFF. CDR3 in DNA: TGTGCCAGCAGCCCCCGGGACAGCGGAGTAGCAACTAATGAAAAACTGTTTTTT.

Of note for this clonotype: The junction does not match germline at one end; this may be a read error. The chain has TRBV7-2 and TRBJ1-2; D is unclear. The length of the CDR3 is 14 residues. Germline V gives CDR1 SGHTA, CDR2 FQGNSA. The DNA for the CDR3 is TGTGCCAGCAGCTTTTGGGAATCTAACTATGGCTGCACCTTC. Translation: CASSFWESNYGCTF.

This clonotype was seen at least ten times. The chain combines TRBV7-3 with TRBJ1-1; TRBD1 might be the D (6 bases). This CDR3 comprises 14 residues. V lost 5 bases to trimming and J lost 4 bases, with 14 bases between them. CDR1 and CDR2 (germline): SGHTA, FQGTGA. CDR3 residues: CASSKQGSSTEAFF. DNA for the CDR3: TGTGCCAGCAGCAAACAGGGTAGCAGCACTGAAGCTTTCTTT.

Many counts were recorded for this clonotype. The rearrangement uses TRBV2 and TRBJ1-1; 10 nucleotides align to TRBD1. V shed 3 bases and J 6 bases; nucleotides not matched to a gene: 7. The CDR3 runs to 15 residues. Germline V gene data show CDR1 as SNHLY and CDR2 as FYNNEI. The CDR3 is CASSERTGGLAEAFF. The CDR3 nucleotides read TGTGCCAGCAGTGAGCGGACAGGGGGTTTAGCTGAAGCTTTCTTT.

This clonotype has a handful of counts. The CDR3 loop reads CASSLRGRGSSYEQYF. The CDR3 region has the DNA TGCGCCAGCAGCTTGAGAGGCAGGGGAAGCTCCTACGAGCAGTACTTC. This chain links TRBV5-1 with TRBJ2-7, with D maybe TRBD1 (6 bases). The CDR3 has 16 amino acids. The germline CDR1 and CDR2 sequences are SGHRS and YFSETQ. The germline V and J ends were trimmed by 1 base and 0 bases, with 14 bases remaining between them.